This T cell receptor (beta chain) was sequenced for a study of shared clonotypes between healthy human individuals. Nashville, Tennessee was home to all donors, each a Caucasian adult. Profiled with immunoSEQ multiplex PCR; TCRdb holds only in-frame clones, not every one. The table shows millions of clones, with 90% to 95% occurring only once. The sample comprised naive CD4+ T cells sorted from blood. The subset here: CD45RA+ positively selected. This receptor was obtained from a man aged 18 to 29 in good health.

The CDR3 DNA follows: TGTGCCAGCAGCGCAGGTCTAGCGGGAGAGCAGTACTTC. Translation gives CASSAGLAGEQYF. The rearrangement joins TRBV7-2 to TRBJ2-7, with 9 positions matching TRBD2. The V and J ends lost 5 bases and 7 bases, in that order; junction bases with no gene match: 6. The CDR3 length is 13 residues. Germline CDR1 is SGHTA and CDR2 is FQGNSA.